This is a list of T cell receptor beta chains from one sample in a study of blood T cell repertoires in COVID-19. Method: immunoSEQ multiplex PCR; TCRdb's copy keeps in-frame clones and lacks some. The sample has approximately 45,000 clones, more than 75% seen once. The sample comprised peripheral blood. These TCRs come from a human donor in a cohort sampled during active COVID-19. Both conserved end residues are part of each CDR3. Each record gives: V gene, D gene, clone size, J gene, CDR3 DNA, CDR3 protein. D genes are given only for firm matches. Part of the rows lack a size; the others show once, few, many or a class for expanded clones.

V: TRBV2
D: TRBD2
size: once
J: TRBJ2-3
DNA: TGTGCCAGCAGGGGACTAGCGGGCGGTGATACGCAGTATTTT
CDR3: CASRGLAGGDTQYF

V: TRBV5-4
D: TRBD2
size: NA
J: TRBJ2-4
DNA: TGTGCCAGCAGCTTGGTAGGGGAGGGCATTCAGTACTTC
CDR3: CASSLVGEGIQYF

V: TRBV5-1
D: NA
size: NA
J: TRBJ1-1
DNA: TGCGCCAGCAGCCAACAACAGAAGAACACTGAAGCTTTCTTT
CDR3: CASSQQQKNTEAFF

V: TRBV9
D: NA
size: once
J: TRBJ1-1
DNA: TGTGCCAGCAGCGTAGATGGCCGGGGTGACACTGAAGCTTTCTTT
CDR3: CASSVDGRGDTEAFF

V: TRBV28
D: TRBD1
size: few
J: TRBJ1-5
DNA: TGTGCCAGCAGTTTACTGACAGGGCGCCATCAGCCCCAGCATTTT
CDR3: CASSLLTGRHQPQHF

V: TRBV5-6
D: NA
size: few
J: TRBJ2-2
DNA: TGTGCCAGCAGGGGGACTTACCACACCGGGGAGCTGTTTTTT
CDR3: CASRGTYHTGELFF

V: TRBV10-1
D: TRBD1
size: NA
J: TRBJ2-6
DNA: TGCGCCAGCAGGGGACAGCTAAACTCTGGGGCCAACGTCCTGACTTTC
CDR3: CASRGQLNSGANVLTF

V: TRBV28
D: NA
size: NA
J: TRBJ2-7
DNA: TGTGCCAGCAGCCTCCTGCAGGATTCTGCCTACGAGCAGTACTTC
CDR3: CASSLLQDSAYEQYF

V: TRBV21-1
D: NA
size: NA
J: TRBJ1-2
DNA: TGTGCCAGCAGCACCTGCGGACAGGGGCAAAGAATTAACTATGGCTACACCTTC
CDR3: CASSTCGQGQRINYGYTF

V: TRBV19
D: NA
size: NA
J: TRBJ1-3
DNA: TGTGCCAGTAGTATAGGAGACAGAGCCTCTGGAAACACCATATATTTT
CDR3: CASSIGDRASGNTIYF

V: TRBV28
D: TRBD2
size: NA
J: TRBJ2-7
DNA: TGTGCCAGCAGTTTCGGACTAGCGCACTACGAGCAGTACTTC
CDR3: CASSFGLAHYEQYF

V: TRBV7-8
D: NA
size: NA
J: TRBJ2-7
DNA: TGTGCCAGCAGCTTAGCGTCAGTGGCTTCCTACGAGCAGTACTTC
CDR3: CASSLASVASYEQYF

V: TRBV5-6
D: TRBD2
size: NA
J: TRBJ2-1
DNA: TGTGCCAGCAGTCCGGGCGGACTAGCGGGATACAATGAGCAGTTCTTC
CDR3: CASSPGGLAGYNEQFF

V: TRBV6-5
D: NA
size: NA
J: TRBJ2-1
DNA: TGTGCCAGCAGCCGCTTAGGCGGGATTAACAATGAGCAGTTCTTC
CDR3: CASSRLGGINNEQFF

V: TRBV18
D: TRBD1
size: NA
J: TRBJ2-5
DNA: TGTGCCAGCTCAGTCCGGGACAGGGTATCGCCTAGGTTAGAGACCCAGTACTTC
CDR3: CASSVRDRVSPRLETQYF

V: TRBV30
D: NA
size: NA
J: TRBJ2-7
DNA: TGTGCCTGGAGTCTCCCCGGGAGCGGACGCTCCTACGAGCAGTACTTC
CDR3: CAWSLPGSGRSYEQYF

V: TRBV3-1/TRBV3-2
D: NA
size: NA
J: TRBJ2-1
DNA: TGTGCCAGCAGCCGAACTCCGGGAGTGTCCTACAATGAGCAGTTCTTC
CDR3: CASSRTPGVSYNEQFF

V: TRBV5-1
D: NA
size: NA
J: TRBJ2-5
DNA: TGCGCCAGCAGCTTGGCGGGAGTCGCAGAGACCCAGTACTTC
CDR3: CASSLAGVAETQYF

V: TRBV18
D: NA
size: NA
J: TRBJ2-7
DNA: TGTGCCAGCTCTCCCTCGGAACAGAGGGCCTACGAGCAGTACTTC
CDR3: CASSPSEQRAYEQYF

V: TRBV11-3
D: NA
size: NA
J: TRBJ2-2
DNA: TGTGCCAGCAGCTTAGCGGGGACAGGGGAGCTGTTTTTT
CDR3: CASSLAGTGELFF

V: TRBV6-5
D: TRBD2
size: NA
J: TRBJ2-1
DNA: TGTGCCAGCAGCCGGGGGGTGGCAGGGCGTAATGAGCAGTTCTTC
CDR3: CASSRGVAGRNEQFF

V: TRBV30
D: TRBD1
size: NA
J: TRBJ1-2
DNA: TGTGCCTGGAGTCTACAGGGGCCCGCACCCACAGGCTACACCTTC
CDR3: CAWSLQGPAPTGYTF

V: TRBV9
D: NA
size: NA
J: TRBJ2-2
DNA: TGTGCCAGCAGCGTAGATCCCACGGGTCCCGGGGAGCTGTTTTTT
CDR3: CASSVDPTGPGELFF

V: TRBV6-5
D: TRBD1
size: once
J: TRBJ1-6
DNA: TGTGCCAGCAGCTCAGGGGGCAATAATTCACCCCTCCACTTT
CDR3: CASSSGGNNSPLHF

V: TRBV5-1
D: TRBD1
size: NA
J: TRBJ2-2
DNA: TGCGCCAGCAGCTTGGAAGGCAGGGGGACGAACACCGGGGAGCTGTTTTTT
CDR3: CASSLEGRGTNTGELFF

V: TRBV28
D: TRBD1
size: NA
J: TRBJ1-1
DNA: TGTGCCAGCAGTTCGCCAGGCACTGACAGGGTTGAAGCTTTCTTT
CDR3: CASSSPGTDRVEAFF

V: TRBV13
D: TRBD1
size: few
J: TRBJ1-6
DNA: TGTGCCAGCAGCTTAGAGACAGGGATAAATTCACCCCTCCACTTT
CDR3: CASSLETGINSPLHF

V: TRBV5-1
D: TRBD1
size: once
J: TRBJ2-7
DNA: TGCGCCAGCAGCGCGACCAGGGGGAAACTCTCCTACGAGCAGTACTTC
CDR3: CASSATRGKLSYEQYF

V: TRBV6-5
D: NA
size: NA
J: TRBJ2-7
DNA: TGTGCCAGCAGTTACCGACGAGGGGGTGCTAACTACGAGCAGTACTTC
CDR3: CASSYRRGGANYEQYF

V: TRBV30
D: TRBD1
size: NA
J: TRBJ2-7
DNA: TGTGCCTGGAGTTGGACAGGGTCCTACGAGCAGTACTTC
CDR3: CAWSWTGSYEQYF

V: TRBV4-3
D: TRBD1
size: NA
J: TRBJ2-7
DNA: TGCGCCAGCAGCCAAGACTGGACAGGGGGCGCGTGGTACGAGCAGTACTTC
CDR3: CASSQDWTGGAWYEQYF

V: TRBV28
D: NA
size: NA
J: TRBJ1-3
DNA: TGTGCCAGCAGTTTCCCGTGGCAGGGGACTGGAAACACCATATATTTT
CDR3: CASSFPWQGTGNTIYF